This entry is about one T cell receptor beta chain. The target of this receptor is not known. Per-base qualities were not stored, and no clone one base away is much larger. The library was obtained by 5' RACE. Instrument used: Illumina HiSeq 2000. Template switching introduced a universal primer binding site; the final cDNA contained a unique molecular identifier, enabling accurate counting of TCR cDNA molecules. Specific primers in the conserved constant-segment region were used to synthesize first-strand cDNA for TCR alpha and beta chains. To control for contamination, each cDNA library was double barcoded with a SMART-Mk sample barcode plus Illumina barcodes. Two successive PCR steps introduced TruSeq adapter sequences along with Illumina sample barcodes. The TCR alpha and beta cDNA libraries were sequenced on the Illumina HiSeq platform using custom primers. From the authors' description of their analysis: Unique molecular identifiers were extracted from raw reads with MiGEC, and CDR3 positions were determined with MiXCR. Recombination models were inferred per individual with the repgenHMM and IGoR tools using an EM algorithm. Shared clonotype analysis was performed with the tcR package in R, normalizing sharing by the product of cloneset sizes. To study raw recombination without the effects of thymic and clonal selection, out-of-frame nonproductive sequences were analyzed. TCRdb ran its own pipeline on the public reads, namely fastp trimming at Q25 and MiXCR clone calling, and kept in-frame beta chains. Every CDR3 protein is listed once, alongside the most common genes and DNA of its rows. The authors' filters were not applied to this entry. For this sample there are roughly 1,500,000 distinct CDR3 sequences; roughly 35% appear just once. Clones ranked in the top ten supply more than 0.25% of the sample.

These data are taken from a study of identical twins (dated by TCRdb to the mid-2010s). Looking at the study overall: The study deep-sequenced TCR alpha and beta repertoires from monozygotic twins, unrelated adults of various ages and cord blood to test whether fetal clonotypes persist. To rule out contamination, the twin experiments were replicated at different times with different library preparation protocols. Beyond this particular receptor, the publication reports: In monozygotic twins, recombination models systematically underestimated out-of-frame TCR alpha sharing, but the models matched the sharing seen between unrelated individuals. Fewer insertions were carried by abundant cord blood beta clonotypes, a similar but weaker trend appeared in young adult naive repertoires, and no such trend appeared in memory repertoires. Conclusions relied on cross-sectional statistical analysis, since the same donors could not be followed over many years. Invariant T cells such as MAIT and iNKT could partly confound zero-insertion analyses, though diverse VJ usage argued against this for most clonotypes. A weaker excess of twin sharing was found in beta out-of-frame sequences because the signal-to-noise ratio was lowered by fewer shared sequences. Compared with coincidental sharing between unrelated individuals, out-of-frame TCR alpha sequences shared between twins showed an excess of sequences with low generation probability.

Only healthy Caucasian donors were included. The V end gives up 5 bases and the J end 6 bases, leaving 11 bases in the junction not matched to a gene. The CDR3 spans 16 residues, from the cysteine through the phenylalanine. Left in the record is the CDR3 DNA by itself, 48 bases read in frame from the first base. The germline V gene (reference sequence) yields SEHNR for CDR1 and FQNEAQ for CDR2. Recombination linked TRBV7-9 to TRBJ2-1; the central 9 bases match TRBD2. The sequence was obtained from a newborn girl in good health. The specimen sequenced was cord blood. The DNA reads TGTGCCAGCAGCATTCTGCGGGAGGGCAAGGTCAATGAGCAGTTCTTC. Its coded protein is CASSILREGKVNEQFF.